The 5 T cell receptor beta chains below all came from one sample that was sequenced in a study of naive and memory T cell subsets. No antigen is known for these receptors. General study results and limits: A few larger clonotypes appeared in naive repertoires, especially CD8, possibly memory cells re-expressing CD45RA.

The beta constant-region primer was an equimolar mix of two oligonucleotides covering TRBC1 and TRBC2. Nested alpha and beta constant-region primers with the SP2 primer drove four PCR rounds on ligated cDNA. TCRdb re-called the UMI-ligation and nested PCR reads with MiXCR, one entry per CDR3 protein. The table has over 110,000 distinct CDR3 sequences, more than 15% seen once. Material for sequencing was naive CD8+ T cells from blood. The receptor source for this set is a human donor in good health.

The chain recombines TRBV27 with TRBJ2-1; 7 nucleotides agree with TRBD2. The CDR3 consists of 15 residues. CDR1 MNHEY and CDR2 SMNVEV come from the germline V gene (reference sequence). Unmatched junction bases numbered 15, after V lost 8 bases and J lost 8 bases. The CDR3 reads CASGPSSGRQDEQFF. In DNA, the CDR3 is TGTGCCAGCGGGCCATCTAGCGGTCGCCAGGATGAGCAGTTCTTC.

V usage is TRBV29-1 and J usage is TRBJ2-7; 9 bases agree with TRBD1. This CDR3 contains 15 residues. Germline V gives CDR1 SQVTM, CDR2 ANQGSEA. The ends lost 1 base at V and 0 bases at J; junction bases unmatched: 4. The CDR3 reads CSVEGTGVDSYEQYF. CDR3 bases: TGCAGCGTTGAAGGGACAGGGGTCGACTCCTACGAGCAGTACTTC.

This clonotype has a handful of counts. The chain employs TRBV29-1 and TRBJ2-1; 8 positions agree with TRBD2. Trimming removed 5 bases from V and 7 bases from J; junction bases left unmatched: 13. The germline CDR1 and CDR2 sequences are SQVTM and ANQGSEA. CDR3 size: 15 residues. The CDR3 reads CSVPVEFGGANEQFF. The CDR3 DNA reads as TGCAGCGTTCCTGTTGAGTTCGGGGGGGCGAATGAGCAGTTCTTC.

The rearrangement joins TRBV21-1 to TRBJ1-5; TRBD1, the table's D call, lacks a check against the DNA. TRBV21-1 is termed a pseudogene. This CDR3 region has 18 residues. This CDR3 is CASTGLDLDRDSNQPQHF. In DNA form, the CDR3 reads TGTGCCAGCACTGGTTTAGATTTGGACAGGGACAGCAATCAGCCCCAGCATTTT.

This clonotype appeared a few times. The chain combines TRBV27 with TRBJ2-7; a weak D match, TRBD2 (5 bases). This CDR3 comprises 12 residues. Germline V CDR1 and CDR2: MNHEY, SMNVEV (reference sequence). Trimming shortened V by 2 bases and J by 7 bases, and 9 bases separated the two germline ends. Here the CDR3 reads CASSLEGGEQYF. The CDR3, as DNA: TGTGCCAGCAGTTTAGAAGGAGGTGAGCAGTACTTC.